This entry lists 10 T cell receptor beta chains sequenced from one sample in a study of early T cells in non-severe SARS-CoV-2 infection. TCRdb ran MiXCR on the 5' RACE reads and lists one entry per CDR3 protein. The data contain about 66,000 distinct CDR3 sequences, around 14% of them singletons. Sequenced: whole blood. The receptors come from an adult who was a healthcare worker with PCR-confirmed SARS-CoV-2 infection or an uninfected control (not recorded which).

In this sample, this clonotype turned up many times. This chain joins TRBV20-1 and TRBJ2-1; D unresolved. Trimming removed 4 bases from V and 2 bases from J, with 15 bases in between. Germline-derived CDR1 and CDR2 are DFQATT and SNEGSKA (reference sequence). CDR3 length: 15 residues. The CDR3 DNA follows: TGCAGTGCTATTTATAGGAGAGGACCCTACAATGAGCAGTTCTTC. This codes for CSAIYRRGPYNEQFF.

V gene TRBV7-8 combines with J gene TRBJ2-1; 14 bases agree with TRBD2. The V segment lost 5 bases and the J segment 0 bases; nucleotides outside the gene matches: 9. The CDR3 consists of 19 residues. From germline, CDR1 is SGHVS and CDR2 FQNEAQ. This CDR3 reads CASSPIRGTSGSSYNEQFF. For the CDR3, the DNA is TGTGCCAGCAGCCCTATCAGGGGGACTAGCGGGAGCTCCTACAATGAGCAGTTCTTC.

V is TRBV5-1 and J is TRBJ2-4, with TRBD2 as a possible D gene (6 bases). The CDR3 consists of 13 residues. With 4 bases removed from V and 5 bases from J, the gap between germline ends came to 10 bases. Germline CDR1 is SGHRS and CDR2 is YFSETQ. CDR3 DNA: TGCGCCAGCAGCCCCGGGACTCAAAACATTCAGTACTTC. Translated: CASSPGTQNIQYF.

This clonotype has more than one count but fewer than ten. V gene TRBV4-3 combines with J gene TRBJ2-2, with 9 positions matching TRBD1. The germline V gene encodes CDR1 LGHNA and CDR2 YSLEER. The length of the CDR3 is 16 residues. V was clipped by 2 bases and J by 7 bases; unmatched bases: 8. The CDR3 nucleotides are TGCGCCAGCAGCCAAAGGGGGACAGGGAAGGTCGGGGAGCTGTTTTTT. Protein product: CASSQRGTGKVGELFF.

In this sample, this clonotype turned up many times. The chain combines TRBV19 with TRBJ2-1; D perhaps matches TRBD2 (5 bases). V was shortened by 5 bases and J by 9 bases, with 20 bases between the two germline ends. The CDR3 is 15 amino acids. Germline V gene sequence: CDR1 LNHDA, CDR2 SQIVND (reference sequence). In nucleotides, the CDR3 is TGTGCCAGTAGTTTACGCCGGACTGGCCTGGGTGAGCAGTTCTTC. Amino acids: CASSLRRTGLGEQFF.

The CDR3 protein is CSAPFRSTYEQYF. The DNA for the CDR3 is TGCAGTGCACCTTTCAGGAGTACCTACGAGCAGTACTTC. V is TRBV20-1 and J is TRBJ2-7; D not certain. Looked up from germline, CDR1 is DFQATT and CDR2 is SNEGSKA (reference sequence). The CDR3 is made up of 13 amino acids. V was pared by 6 bases and J by 2 bases, with 14 bases between.

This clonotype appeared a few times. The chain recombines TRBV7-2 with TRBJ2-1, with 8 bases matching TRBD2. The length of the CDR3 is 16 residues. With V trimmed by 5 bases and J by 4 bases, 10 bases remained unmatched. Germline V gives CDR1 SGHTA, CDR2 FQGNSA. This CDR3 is CASSGMSGRGYNEQFF. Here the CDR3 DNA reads TGTGCCAGCAGCGGCATGAGCGGGAGAGGGTACAATGAGCAGTTCTTC.

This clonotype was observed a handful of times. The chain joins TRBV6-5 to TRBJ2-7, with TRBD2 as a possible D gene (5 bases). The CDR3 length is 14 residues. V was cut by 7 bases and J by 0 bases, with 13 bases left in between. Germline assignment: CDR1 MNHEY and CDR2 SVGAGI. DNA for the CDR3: TGTGCCAGCATGAAGAGCGGTAGCTCCTACGAGCAGTACTTC. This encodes CASMKSGSSYEQYF.

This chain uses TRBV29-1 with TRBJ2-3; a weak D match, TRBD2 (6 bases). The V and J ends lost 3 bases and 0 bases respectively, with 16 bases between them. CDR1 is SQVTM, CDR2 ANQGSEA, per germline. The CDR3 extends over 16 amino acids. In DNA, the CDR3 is TGCAGCGTTGATGGGGATTGGGGGAGGAGCACAGATACGCAGTATTTT. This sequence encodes CSVDGDWGRSTDTQYF.

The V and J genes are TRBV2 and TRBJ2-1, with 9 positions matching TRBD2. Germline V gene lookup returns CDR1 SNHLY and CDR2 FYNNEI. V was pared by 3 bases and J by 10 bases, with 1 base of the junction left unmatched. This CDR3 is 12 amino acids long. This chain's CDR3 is CASSDGTSEQFF. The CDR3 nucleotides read TGTGCCAGCAGTGACGGGACTAGCGAGCAGTTCTTC.